This note documents a single TCR beta chain sequence. The antigen is not known. After removal of 6 bases from V and 4 bases from J, the junction contained 9 bases not matched to a gene. The CDR3 runs to 16 residues. Germline CDR1 and CDR2: MNHNY and SVGAGI (reference sequence). This record belongs to a study of PD-1 blockade in classical Hodgkin lymphoma. Study results and caveats: Exclusion was the outcome for patients who began nivolumab under 1 year after ASCT.

Relapses following autologous stem cell transplantation were seen in all patients, with brentuximab vedotin exposure varying. Complete response, partial response or progressive disease made up the best responses. TCRdb's table, derived via immunoSEQ multiplex PCR, lists solely in-frame clones and lacks some. The sample records fewer than 70,000 clones, 88% being singletons. The sample consisted of peripheral blood mononuclear cells (PBMCs), taken before the second cycle of nivolumab. This chain joins TRBV6-6 and TRBJ1-3, with 10 bases lining up with TRBD1. The TCR comes from a human donor with classical Hodgkin lymphoma. The CDR3, as DNA: TGTGCCAGCAGACCTACGGACAGGGGGATCGGAAACACCATATATTTT. Residues: CASRPTDRGIGNTIYF.